What follows describes a single TCR beta chain. The antigen remains unidentified. With V trimmed by 5 bases and J by 5 bases, 10 bases remained unmatched. The V gene's germline CDR1 is WSHSY and CDR2 SAAADI. The CDR3 is 15 amino acids. The source of the sample is a study of cytomegalovirus exposure and HLA in healthy donors. Study-wide findings and caveats: Many donors shared some public TCRs, even though most TCR sequences were rare. The study put roughly 160 TCR beta chains on its list as cytomegalovirus-associated.

Clones were read by immunoSEQ multiplex PCR, and TCRdb kept only the in-frame ones, dropping some. The sample has approximately 280,000 clones; approximately 88% are singletons. The origin of this receptor is a woman aged 18-29 years in good health and CMV-seronegative. The gene calls are TRBV10-2 and TRBJ2-7; 9 nucleotides line up with TRBD1. Sequences were obtained from PBMCs. This CDR3 is CASSSRGQGGHEQYF. In nucleotides, the CDR3 is TGCGCCAGCAGTAGCCGGGGACAGGGCGGCCACGAGCAGTACTTC.